The 7 T cell receptor beta chains reported below all come from one sample, sequenced in a study of shared clonotypes between healthy human individuals. Clones were read by immunoSEQ multiplex PCR, and TCRdb kept only the in-frame ones, dropping some. Among 2,100,000 or so clones listed, approximately 96% were seen once. The sample comprised naive CD4+ T cells sorted from blood. The subset here: CD45RA+ positively selected. These receptors all stem from a man in his late teens or twenties in good health.

The V and J genes are TRBV5-8 and TRBJ1-6, with D maybe TRBD1 (5 bases). This CDR3 comprises 14 residues. Trimming stripped 1 base from V and 7 bases from J, with 9 bases between. Germline lookup yields CDR1 SGHTS and CDR2 YDEGEE. The CDR3 sequence: CASSLMSGNSPLHF. DNA of the CDR3: TGTGCCAGCAGCTTGATGTCAGGGAATTCACCCCTCCACTTT.

This chain links TRBV2 with TRBJ2-3; 8 positions match TRBD2. Germline V gene lookup returns CDR1 SNHLY and CDR2 FYNNEI. V was pared by 5 bases and J by 0 bases, with 7 bases of the junction left unmatched. This CDR3 is 16 amino acids long. As DNA, the CDR3 is TGTGCCAGCAGTTCCGGACTAGCAAAGAGCACAGATACGCAGTATTTT. This encodes CASSSGLAKSTDTQYF.

This chain uses TRBV6-5 with TRBJ2-6; tentatively, D is TRBD1 (5 bases). Trimming removed 8 bases at V and 0 bases at J, with 8 bases between. Looked up from germline, CDR1 is MNHEY and CDR2 is SVGAGI. The CDR3 runs 14 residues. CDR3 in DNA: TGTGCCAGCGGGGCGGACTCTGGGGCCAACGTCCTGACTTTC. It translates to CASGADSGANVLTF.

V is TRBV7-3 and J is TRBJ1-6, with 7 positions matching TRBD1. The ends lost 4 bases at V and 8 bases at J; junction bases unmatched: 11. From germline, CDR1 is SGHTA and CDR2 FQGTGA. There are 16 residues in the CDR3. CDR3 sequence (DNA): TGTGCCAGCAGCTCTCGGACAGGTTGGGGCGATTCACCCCTCCACTTT. This codes for CASSSRTGWGDSPLHF.

The chain is built from TRBV7-2 and TRBJ2-1; D uncertain. This CDR3 comprises 12 residues. Trimming left V 2 bases short and J 9 bases short, with 8 bases between. Germline V gene data show CDR1 as SGHTA and CDR2 as FQGNSA. The CDR3 region has the DNA TGTGCCAGCAGCTTATCCCGGGCTGAGCAGTTCTTC. Its protein is CASSLSRAEQFF.

The chain carries TRBV30 and TRBJ1-6; D unclear. Germline V CDR1 and CDR2: GTSNPN, SVGIG (reference sequence). This CDR3 comprises 14 residues. V was pared by 1 base and J by 6 bases, with 10 bases between. CDR3 region: CAWSAGSPNSPLHF. In nucleotides, the CDR3 is TGTGCCTGGAGTGCGGGGAGTCCTAATTCACCCCTCCACTTT. Full variable domain (rest looked up from reference TRBV30 and TRBJ1-6): SQTIHQWPATLVQPVGSPLSLECTVEGTSNPNLYWYRQAAGRGLQLLFYSVGIGQISSEVPQNLSASRPQDRQFILSSKKLLLSDSGFYLCAWSAGSPNSPLHFGNGTRLTVT.

J is TRBJ2-2 and V is TRBV6-1; D unclear. Trimming removed 5 bases at V and 0 bases at J, with 7 bases between. Germline V gene lookup returns CDR1 MNHNS and CDR2 SASEGT. This CDR3 contains 14 residues. CDR3 in amino acids: CASSSATNTGELFF. The DNA for the CDR3 is TGTGCCAGCAGTTCCGCTACGAACACCGGGGAGCTGTTTTTT.